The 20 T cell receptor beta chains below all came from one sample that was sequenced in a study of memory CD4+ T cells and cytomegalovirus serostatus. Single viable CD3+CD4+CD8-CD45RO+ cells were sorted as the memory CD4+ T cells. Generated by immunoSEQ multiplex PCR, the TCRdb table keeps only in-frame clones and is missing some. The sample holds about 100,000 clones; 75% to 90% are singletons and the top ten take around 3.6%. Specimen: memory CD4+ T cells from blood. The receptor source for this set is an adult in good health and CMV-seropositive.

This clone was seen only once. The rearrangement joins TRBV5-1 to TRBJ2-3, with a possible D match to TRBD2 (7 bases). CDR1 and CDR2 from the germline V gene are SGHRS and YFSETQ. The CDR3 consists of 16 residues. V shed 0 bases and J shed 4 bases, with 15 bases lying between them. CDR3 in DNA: TGCGCCAGCAGCTTGGGGGGGGCGGGAGTGGCAGATACGCAGTATTTT. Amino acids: CASSLGGAGVADTQYF.

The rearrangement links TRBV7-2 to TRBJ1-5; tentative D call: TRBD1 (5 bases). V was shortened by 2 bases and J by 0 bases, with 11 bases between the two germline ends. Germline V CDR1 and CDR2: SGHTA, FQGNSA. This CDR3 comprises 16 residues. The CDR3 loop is CASSLSTDYSNQPQHF. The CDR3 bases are TGTGCCAGCAGCTTATCGACAGATTATAGCAATCAGCCCCAGCATTTT.

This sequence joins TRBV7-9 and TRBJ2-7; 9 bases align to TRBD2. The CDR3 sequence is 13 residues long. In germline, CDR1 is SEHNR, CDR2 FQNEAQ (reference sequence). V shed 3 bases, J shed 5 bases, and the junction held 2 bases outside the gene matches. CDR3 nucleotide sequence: TGTGCCAGCAGCTTTGCTAGCGGGAACGAGCAGTACTTC. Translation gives CASSFASGNEQYF.

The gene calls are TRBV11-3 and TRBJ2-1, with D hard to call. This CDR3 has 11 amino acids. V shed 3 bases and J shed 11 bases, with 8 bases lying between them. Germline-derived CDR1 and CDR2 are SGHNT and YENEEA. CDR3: CASSFDRQQFF. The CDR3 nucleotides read TGTGCCAGCAGCTTCGATAGGCAGCAGTTCTTC.

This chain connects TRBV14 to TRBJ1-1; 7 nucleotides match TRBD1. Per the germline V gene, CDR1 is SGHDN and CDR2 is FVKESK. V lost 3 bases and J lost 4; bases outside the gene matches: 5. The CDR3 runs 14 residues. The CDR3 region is CASSQYDRVTEAFF. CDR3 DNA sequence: TGTGCCAGCAGCCAGTATGACAGGGTCACTGAAGCTTTCTTT.

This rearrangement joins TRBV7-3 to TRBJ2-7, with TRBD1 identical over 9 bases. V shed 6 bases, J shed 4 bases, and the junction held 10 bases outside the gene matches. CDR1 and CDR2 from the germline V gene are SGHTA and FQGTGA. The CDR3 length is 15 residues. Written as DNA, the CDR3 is TGTGCCAGCAGTAAACAGGGGGCTGTGGGGTACGAGCAGTACTTC. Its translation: CASSKQGAVGYEQYF. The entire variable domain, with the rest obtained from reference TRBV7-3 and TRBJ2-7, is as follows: GAGVSQTPSNKVTEKGKYVELRCDPISGHTALYWYRQSLGQGPEFLIYFQGTGAADDSGLPNDRFFAVRPEGSVSTLKIQRTERGDSAVYLCASSKQGAVGYEQYFGPGTRLTVT.

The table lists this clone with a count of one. The CDR3 nucleotides read TGTGCCAGTAGTATCCCCGGCAATCAGCCCCAGCATTTT. This codes for CASSIPGNQPQHF. The rearrangement joins TRBV19 to TRBJ1-5; D unclear. Germline V gene data show CDR1 as LNHDA and CDR2 as SQIVND (reference sequence). Trimming stripped 3 bases from V and 2 bases from J, with 5 bases between. The CDR3 contains 13 residues. The whole variable domain, remainder taken from reference TRBV19 and TRBJ1-5, is DGGITQSPKYLFRKEGQNVTLSCEQNLNHDAMYWYRQDPGQGLRLIYYSQIVNDFQKGDIAEGYSVSREKKESFPLTVTSAQKNPTAFYLCASSIPGNQPQHFGDGTRLSIL.

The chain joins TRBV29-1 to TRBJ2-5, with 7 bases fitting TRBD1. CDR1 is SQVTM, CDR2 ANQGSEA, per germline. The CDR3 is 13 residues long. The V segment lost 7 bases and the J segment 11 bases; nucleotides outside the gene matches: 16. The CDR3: CSARGTPQGEQYF. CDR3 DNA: TGCAGCGCCAGGGGGACGCCCCAGGGTGAGCAGTACTTC.

The CDR3 spells CASRAGDQPQHF. In DNA, the CDR3 is TGTGCCAGCAGGGCGGGCGATCAGCCCCAGCATTTT. The chain recombines TRBV28 with TRBJ1-5, with D unresolved. The CDR3 totals 12 residues. Trimming left V 6 bases short and J 5 bases short, with 8 bases between. Germline loops: CDR1 MDHEN, CDR2 SYDVKM.

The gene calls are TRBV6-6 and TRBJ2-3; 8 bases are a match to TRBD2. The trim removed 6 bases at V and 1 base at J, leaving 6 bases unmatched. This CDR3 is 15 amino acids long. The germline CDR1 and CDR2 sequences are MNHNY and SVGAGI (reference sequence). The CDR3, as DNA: TGTGCCAGCAGATTTAGCGGGATGGGCACAGATACGCAGTATTTT. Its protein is CASRFSGMGTDTQYF.

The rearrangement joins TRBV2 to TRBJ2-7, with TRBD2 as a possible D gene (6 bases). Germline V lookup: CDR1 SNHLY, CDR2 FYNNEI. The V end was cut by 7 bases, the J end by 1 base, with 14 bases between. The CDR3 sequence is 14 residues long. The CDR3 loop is CASTASAGSYEQYF. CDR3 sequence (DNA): TGTGCCAGCACCGCTTCGGCGGGATCCTACGAGCAGTACTTC. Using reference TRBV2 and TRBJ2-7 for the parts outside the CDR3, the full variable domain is EPEVTQTPSHQVTQMGQEVILRCVPISNHLYFYWYRQILGQKVEFLVSFYNNEISEKSEIFDDQFSVERPDGSNFTLKIRSTKLEDSAMYFCASTASAGSYEQYFGPGTRLTVT.

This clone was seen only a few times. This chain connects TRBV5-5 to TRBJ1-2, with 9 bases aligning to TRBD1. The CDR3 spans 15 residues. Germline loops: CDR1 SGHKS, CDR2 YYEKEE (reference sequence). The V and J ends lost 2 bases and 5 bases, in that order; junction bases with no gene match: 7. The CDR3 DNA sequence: TGTGCCAGCAGCTTCGAACAGGGGGCTGGGTATGGCTACACCTTC. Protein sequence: CASSFEQGAGYGYTF.

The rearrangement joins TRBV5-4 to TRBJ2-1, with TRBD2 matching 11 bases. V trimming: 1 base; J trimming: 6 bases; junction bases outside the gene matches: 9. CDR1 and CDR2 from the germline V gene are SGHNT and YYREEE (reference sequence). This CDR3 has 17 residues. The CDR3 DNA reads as TGTGCCAGCAGCTTGCCTCTTAGCGGGAGGGCCGGCAATGAGCAGTTCTTC. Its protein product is CASSLPLSGRAGNEQFF.

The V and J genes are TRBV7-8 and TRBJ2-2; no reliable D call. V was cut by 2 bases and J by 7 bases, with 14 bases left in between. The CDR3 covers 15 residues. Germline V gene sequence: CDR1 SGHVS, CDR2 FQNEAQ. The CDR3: CASSLIAQTFGELFF. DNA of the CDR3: TGTGCCAGCAGCTTAATCGCACAGACGTTCGGGGAGCTGTTTTTT.

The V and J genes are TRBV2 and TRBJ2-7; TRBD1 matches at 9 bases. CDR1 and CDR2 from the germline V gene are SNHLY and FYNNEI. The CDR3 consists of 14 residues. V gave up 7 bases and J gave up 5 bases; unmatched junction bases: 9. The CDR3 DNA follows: TGTGCCAGCACCAGGACAGGGGAATGGAACGAGCAGTACTTC. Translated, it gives CASTRTGEWNEQYF.

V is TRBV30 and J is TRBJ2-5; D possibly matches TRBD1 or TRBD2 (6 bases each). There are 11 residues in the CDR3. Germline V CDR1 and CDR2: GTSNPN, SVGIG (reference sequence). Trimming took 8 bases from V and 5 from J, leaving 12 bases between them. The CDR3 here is CAREGGETQYF. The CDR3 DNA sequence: TGTGCCCGAGAGGGGGGCGAGACCCAGTACTTC.

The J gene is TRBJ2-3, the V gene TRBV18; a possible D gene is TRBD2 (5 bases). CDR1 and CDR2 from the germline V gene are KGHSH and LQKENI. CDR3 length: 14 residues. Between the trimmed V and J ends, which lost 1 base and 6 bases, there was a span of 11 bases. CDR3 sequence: CASSPRREIDTQYF. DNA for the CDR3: TGTGCCAGCTCACCACGAAGGGAGATCGATACGCAGTATTTT.

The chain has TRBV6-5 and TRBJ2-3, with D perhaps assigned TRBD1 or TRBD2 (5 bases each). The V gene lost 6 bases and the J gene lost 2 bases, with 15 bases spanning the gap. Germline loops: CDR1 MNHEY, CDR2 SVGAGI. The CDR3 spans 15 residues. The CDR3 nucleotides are TGTGCCAGCAGAGACCCTGGGGGATACACAGATACGCAGTATTTT. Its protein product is CASRDPGGYTDTQYF.

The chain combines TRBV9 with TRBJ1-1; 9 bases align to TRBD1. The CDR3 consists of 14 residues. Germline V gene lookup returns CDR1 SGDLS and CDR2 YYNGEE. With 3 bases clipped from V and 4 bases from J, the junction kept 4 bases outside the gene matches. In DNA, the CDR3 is TGTGCCAGCAGCGCACAGACAGGGGGCACTGAAGCTTTCTTT. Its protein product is CASSAQTGGTEAFF.

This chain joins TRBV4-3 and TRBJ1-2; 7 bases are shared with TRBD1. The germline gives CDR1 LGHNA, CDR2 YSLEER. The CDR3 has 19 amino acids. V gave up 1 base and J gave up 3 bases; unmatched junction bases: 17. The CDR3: CASSQVMVGTGELYYGYTF. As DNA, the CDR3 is TGCGCCAGCAGCCAAGTAATGGTAGGAACAGGGGAATTATACTATGGCTACACCTTC.